This is a list of T cell receptor beta chains from one sample in a study of T cells expressing NK-cell markers. TCRdb reworked the 5' RACE reads into one entry per CDR3 protein, no DNA. The sample has 350,000 to 450,000 distinct CDR3 sequences. What was sequenced was blood T cells: a sorted CD56 or NKG2C T cell subset, CD4+ or CD8+ T cells, or bulk PBMC T cells (not recorded which). The origin of the receptors is a man aged 18-70 years in good health. CDR3s include the opening cysteine and the closing phenylalanine or tryptophan. Each record gives: V gene, J gene, CDR3 protein.

TRBV6-1	TRBJ2-6	CASTPYRHPSSGANVLTF
TRBV6-6	TRBJ2-3	CASGGSVAQYF
TRBV3-1	TRBJ2-1	CASSITTGTYNEQFF
TRBV5-1	TRBJ2-3	CASSATTSSTDTQYF
TRBV5-1	TRBJ2-5	CASTGTSGGMGETQYF
TRBV6-4	TRBJ2-2	CASSEQGTTNTGELFF
TRBV5-1	TRBJ2-1	CASSSSGTAHNEQFF
TRBV6-1	TRBJ2-7	CASNYQPGQTYEQYF
TRBV7-3	TRBJ2-2	CASSSTTSNTGELFF
TRBV5-1	TRBJ2-7	CATRAPRNEQYF
TRBV13	TRBJ2-7	CASSSQTSGGYEQYF
TRBV6-4	TRBJ2-2	CASSDPLEELFF
TRBV7-2	TRBJ2-5	CASSSRGERETQYF
TRBV2	TRBJ2-1	CASRTRLAVNEQFF
TRBV19	TRBJ1-1	CASSTQATNTEAFF
TRBV3-1	TRBJ2-5	CASSQGLAVVGETQYF
TRBV29-1	TRBJ1-1	CSVEDQALEAFF
TRBV7-9	TRBJ2-4	CASSAGQGNIQYF
TRBV7-2	TRBJ2-3	CASSTLGRGGADTQYF
TRBV7-9	TRBJ2-3	CASSHLDRGSTDTQYF
TRBV7-2	TRBJ2-2	CASREGRTNTGELFF
TRBV7-2	TRBJ2-3	CASSLAWTGGANTQYF
TRBV10-3	TRBJ2-3	CAISVPGGLQPQYF
TRBV12-3/TRBV12-4	TRBJ1-1	CASSLRGVGYTEAFF
TRBV6-1	TRBJ2-4	CASSPWTGLAKNIQYF
TRBV4-2	TRBJ2-3	CASSQDVAGGSNTQYF
TRBV11-2	TRBJ2-3	CASSWGLAGTIYTDTQYF
TRBV12-3/TRBV12-4	TRBJ2-5	CASSLVQEGQETQYF
TRBV7-2	TRBJ2-1	CASSLWQSYSEQFF
TRBV3-1	TRBJ1-2	CASSSRAGGGYTF
TRBV5-4	TRBJ2-6	CASSFNRGSRSGANVLTF
TRBV5-8	TRBJ1-3	CASSLVLYSSGNTIYF
TRBV6-5	TRBJ1-4	CASSSDRGYEKLFF
TRBV6-5	TRBJ2-1	CASSSSGWYSYNEQFF
TRBV2	TRBJ2-1	CATSLDRANNEQFF
TRBV11-2	TRBJ2-1	CASSLAGGPFYNEQFF
TRBV18	TRBJ2-3	CASSPSRTGVTDTQYF
TRBV6-1	TRBJ2-5	CASSRLAGAQETQYF
TRBV5-1	TRBJ2-7	CASSWTPGGGTYEQYF
TRBV11-2	TRBJ2-3	CASSLAARGEGTDTQYF
TRBV28	TRBJ2-4	CASSLDAIAKNIQYF
TRBV25-1	TRBJ1-3	CASSLSGGARGNTIYF
TRBV5-1	TRBJ2-5	CASSHSLAGSQETQYF
TRBV7-8	TRBJ2-1	CASSLAGSPNEQFF
TRBV6-5	TRBJ1-5	CASSSQGFGNQPQHF
TRBV5-1	TRBJ2-4	CASSLGGQELNIQYF
TRBV6-2/TRBV6-3	TRBJ2-5	CASKQQGVETQYF
TRBV7-2	TRBJ2-3	CASSPGLNHVRADTQYF
TRBV20-1	TRBJ2-5	CSARPWRGSEETQYF
TRBV5-1	TRBJ2-1	CASSNWTPGQGKGNEQFF
TRBV19	TRBJ2-5	CASSPQRQTQETQYF